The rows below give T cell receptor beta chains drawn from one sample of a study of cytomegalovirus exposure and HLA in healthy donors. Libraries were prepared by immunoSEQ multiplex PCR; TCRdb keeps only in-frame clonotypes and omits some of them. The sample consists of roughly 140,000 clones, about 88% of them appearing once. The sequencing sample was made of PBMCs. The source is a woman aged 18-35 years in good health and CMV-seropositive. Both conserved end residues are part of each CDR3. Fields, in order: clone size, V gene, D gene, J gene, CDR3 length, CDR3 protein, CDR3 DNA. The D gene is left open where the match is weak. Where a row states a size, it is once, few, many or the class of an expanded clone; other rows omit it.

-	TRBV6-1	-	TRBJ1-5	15	CASSEFSTGREAQHF	TGTGCCAGCAGTGAATTTTCGACAGGCCGTGAGGCCCAGCATTTT
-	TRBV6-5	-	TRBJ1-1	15	CASSYTAVLNTEAFF	TGTGCCAGCAGTTACACAGCGGTGCTGAACACTGAAGCTTTCTTT
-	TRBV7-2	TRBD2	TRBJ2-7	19	CASSLAGTSGYTGSYEQYF	TGTGCCAGCAGCCTGGCCGGGACTAGCGGGTACACGGGCTCCTACGAGCAGTACTTC
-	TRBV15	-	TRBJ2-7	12	CATSSRDYEQYF	TGTGCCACCAGCAGCCGGGACTACGAGCAGTACTTC
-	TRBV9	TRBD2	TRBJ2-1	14	CASSVVPAGVPQFF	TGTGCCAGCAGCGTAGTACCAGCGGGAGTACCCCAGTTCTTC
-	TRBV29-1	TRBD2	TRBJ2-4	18	CSVELPSGRAFGKNIQYF	TGCAGCGTTGAATTGCCTAGCGGGAGGGCTTTCGGCAAAAACATTCAGTACTTC
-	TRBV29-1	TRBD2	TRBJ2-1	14	CSGGSGRISNEQFF	TGCAGCGGGGGGAGCGGGAGAATCAGCAATGAGCAGTTCTTC
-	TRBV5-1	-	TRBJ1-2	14	CASSLTGNDYGYTF	TGCGCCAGCAGCTTGACAGGGAATGACTATGGCTACACCTTC
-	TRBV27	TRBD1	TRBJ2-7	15	CASSSGQSLGEEQYF	TGTGCCAGCAGTTCGGGACAGTCCCTGGGGGAGGAGCAGTACTTC
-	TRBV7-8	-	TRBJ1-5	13	CASSSQGTQPQHF	TGTGCCAGCAGTTCTCAGGGAACTCAGCCCCAGCATTTT
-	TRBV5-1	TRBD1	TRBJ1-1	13	CASSWTGIGEAFF	TGCGCCAGCAGCTGGACAGGGATTGGTGAAGCTTTCTTT
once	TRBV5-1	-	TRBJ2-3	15	CASSLQGRSTDTQYF	TGCGCCAGCAGCTTGCAGGGGCGTAGCACAGATACGCAGTATTTT
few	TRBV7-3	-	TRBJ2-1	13	CASSLGLNNEQFF	TGTGCCAGCAGCTTGGGACTCAACAATGAGCAGTTCTTC
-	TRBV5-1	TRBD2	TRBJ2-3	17	CASSSSHGTSSTDTQYF	TGCGCCAGCAGCTCCTCACATGGGACTAGCAGCACAGATACGCAGTATTTT
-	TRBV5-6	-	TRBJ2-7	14	CASSLDSLVDEQYF	TGTGCCAGCAGCTTGGATTCCTTAGTTGACGAGCAGTACTTC
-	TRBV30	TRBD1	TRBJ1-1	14	CAWSAGTVNTEAFF	TGTGCCTGGAGTGCCGGGACAGTGAACACTGAAGCTTTCTTT
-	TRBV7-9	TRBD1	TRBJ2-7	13	CASSFSQGTEQYF	TGTGCCAGCAGCTTTTCACAGGGGACCGAGCAGTACTTC
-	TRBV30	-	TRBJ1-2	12	CAWSASGYGYTF	TGTGCCTGGAGTGCGTCCGGCTATGGCTACACCTTC
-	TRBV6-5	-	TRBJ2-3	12	CASSRRTDTQYF	TGTGCCAGCAGTCGTCGCACAGATACGCAGTATTTT
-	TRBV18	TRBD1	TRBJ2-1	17	CASSPSVQDRDYNEQFF	TGTGCCAGCTCACCAAGTGTCCAGGACAGGGACTACAATGAGCAGTTCTTC
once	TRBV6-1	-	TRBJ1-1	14	CASSALKAGTEAFF	TGTGCCAGCAGTGCCCTTAAGGCGGGGACTGAAGCTTTCTTT
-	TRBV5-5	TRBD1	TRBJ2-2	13	CASRQGTTGELFF	TGTGCCAGTCGACAGGGAACGACCGGGGAGCTGTTTTTT
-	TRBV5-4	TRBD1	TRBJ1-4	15	CASSRQGEANEKLFF	TGTGCCAGCAGCCGTCAGGGGGAGGCTAATGAAAAACTGTTTTTT
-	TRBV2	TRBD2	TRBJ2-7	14	CASSESSGSRAQYF	TGTGCCAGCAGTGAATCCAGCGGGAGCAGAGCGCAGTACTTC
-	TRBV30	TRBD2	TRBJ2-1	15	CAWSPGGRRRDEQFF	TGTGCCTGGAGCCCCGGCGGGAGAAGGAGAGATGAGCAGTTCTTC
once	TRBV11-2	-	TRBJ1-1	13	CASSFGGGTEAFF	TGTGCCAGCAGCTTTGGGGGAGGGACTGAAGCTTTCTTT
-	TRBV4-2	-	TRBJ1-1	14	CASSQDREDYEAFF	TGTGCCAGCAGCCAAGATAGAGAAGATTATGAAGCTTTCTTT
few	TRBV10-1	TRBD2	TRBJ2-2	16	CASSESGGRSTGELFF	TGCGCCAGCAGTGAGTCGGGCGGGAGATCAACCGGGGAGCTGTTTTTT
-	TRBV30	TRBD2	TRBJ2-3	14	CAWGGSGLADTQYF	TGTGCCTGGGGTGGGAGTGGACTAGCGGATACGCAGTATTTT
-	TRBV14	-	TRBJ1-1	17	CASSQILTGLLNTEAFF	TGTGCCAGCAGCCAAATATTGACAGGCCTGTTGAACACTGAAGCTTTCTTT
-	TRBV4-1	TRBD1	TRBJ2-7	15	CASSFADRVGYEQYF	TGCGCCAGCAGCTTCGCAGACAGGGTGGGCTACGAGCAGTACTTC
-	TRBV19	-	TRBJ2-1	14	CASSKYGQYNEQFF	TGTGCCAGTAGTAAATATGGACAGTACAATGAGCAGTTCTTC
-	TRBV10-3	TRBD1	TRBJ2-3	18	CAISSPGQGNEPTDTQYF	TGTGCCATCAGTTCCCCGGGACAGGGAAACGAACCCACAGATACGCAGTATTTT
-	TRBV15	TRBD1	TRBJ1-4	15	CATSRVGTETEKLFF	TGTGCCACCAGCAGAGTGGGGACAGAGACTGAAAAACTGTTTTTT
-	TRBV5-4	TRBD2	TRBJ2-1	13	CASSTSGASWQFF	TGTGCCAGCTCAACTAGCGGGGCATCCTGGCAGTTCTTC
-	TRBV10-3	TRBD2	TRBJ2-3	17	CAISVIEVAGGQDTQYF	TGTGCCATCAGTGTCATCGAAGTAGCGGGAGGGCAGGATACGCAGTATTTT